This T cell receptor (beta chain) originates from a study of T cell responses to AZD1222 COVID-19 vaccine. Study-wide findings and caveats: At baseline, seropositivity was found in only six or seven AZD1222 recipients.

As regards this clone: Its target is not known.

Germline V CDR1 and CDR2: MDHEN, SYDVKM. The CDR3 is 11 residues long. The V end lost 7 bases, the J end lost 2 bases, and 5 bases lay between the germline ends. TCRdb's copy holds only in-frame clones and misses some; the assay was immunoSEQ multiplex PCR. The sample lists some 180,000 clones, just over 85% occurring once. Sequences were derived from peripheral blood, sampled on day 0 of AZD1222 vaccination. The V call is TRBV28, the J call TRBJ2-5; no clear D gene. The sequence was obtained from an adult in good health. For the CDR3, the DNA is TGTGCCAGCAACGGTCAAGAGACCCAGTACTTC. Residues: CASNGQETQYF. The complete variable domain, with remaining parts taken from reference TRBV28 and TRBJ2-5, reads DVKVTQSSRYLVKRTGEKVFLECVQDMDHENMFWYRQDPGLGLRLIYFSYDVKMKEKGDIPEGYSVSREKKERFSLILESASTNQTSMYLCASNGQETQYFGPGTRLLVL.